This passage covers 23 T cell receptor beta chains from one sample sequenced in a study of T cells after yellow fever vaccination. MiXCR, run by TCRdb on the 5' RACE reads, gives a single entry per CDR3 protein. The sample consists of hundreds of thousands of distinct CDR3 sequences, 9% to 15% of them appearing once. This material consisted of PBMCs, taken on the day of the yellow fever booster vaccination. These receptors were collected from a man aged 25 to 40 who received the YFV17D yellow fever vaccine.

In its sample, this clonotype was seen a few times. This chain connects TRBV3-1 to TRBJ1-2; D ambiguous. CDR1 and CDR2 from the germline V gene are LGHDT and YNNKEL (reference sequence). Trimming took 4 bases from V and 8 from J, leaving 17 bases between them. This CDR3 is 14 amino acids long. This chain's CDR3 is CASSPPTATGGYTF. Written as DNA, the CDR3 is TGTGCCAGCAGCCCACCAACGGCGACGGGAGGCTACACCTTC. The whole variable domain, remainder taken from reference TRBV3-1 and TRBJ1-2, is DTAVSQTPKYLVTQMGNDKSIKCEQNLGHDTMYWYKQDSKKFLKIMFSYNNKELIINETVPNRFSPKSPDKAHLNLHINSLELGDSAVYFCASSPPTATGGYTFGSGTRLTVV.

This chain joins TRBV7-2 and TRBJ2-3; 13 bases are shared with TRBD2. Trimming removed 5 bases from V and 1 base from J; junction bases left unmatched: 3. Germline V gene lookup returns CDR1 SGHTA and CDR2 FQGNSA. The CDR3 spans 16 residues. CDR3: CASSPGLAGRTDTQYF. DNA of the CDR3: TGTGCCAGCAGCCCGGGACTAGCGGGGCGCACAGATACGCAGTATTTT.

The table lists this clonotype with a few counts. The CDR3 nucleotides are TGCGCCAGCAGCGGGGACCTAACCGTCACCTACGGCTACACCTTC. This translates into CASSGDLTVTYGYTF. J is TRBJ1-2 and V is TRBV5-1; D may be TRBD1 (5 bases). This CDR3 has 15 residues. From germline, CDR1 is SGHRS and CDR2 YFSETQ. Trimming stripped 4 bases from V and 8 bases from J, with 21 bases between.

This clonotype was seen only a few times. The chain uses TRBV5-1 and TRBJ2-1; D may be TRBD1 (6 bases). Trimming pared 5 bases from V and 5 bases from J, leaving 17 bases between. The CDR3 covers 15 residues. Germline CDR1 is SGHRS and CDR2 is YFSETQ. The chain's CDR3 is CASSRDKEVHNEQFF. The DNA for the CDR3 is TGCGCCAGCAGTCGGGACAAGGAAGTCCACAATGAGCAGTTCTTC.

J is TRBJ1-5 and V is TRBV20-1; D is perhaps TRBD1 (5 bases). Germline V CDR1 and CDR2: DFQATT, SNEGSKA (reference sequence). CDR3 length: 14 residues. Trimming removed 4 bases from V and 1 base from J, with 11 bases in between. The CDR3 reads CSAKSGQSNQPQHF. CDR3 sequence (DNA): TGCAGTGCTAAATCAGGGCAAAGCAATCAGCCCCAGCATTTT.

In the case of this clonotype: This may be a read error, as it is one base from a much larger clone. The CDR3 reads CASSSAKGGSEQFF. The DNA for the CDR3 is TGCGCCAGCAGCTCGGCCAAGGGAGGGAGCGAGCAGTTCTTC. The V and J genes are TRBV5-1 and TRBJ2-1, with 7 bases matching TRBD2. CDR3 length: 14 residues. The V segment lost 3 bases and the J segment 10 bases; nucleotides outside the gene matches: 10. CDR1 SGHRS and CDR2 YFSETQ come from the germline V gene. The full variable domain, completed using reference TRBV5-1 and TRBJ2-1, is KAGVTQTPRYLIKTRGQQVTLSCSPISGHRSVSWYQQTPGQGLQFLFEYFSETQRNKGNFPGRFSGRQFSNSRSEMNVSTLELGDSALYLCASSSAKGGSEQFFGPGTRLTVL.

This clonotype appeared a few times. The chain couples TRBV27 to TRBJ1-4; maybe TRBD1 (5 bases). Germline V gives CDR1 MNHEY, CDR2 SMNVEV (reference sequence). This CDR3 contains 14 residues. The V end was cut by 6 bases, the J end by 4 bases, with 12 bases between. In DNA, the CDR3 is TGTGCCAGCAGGCCCTCAGGGATTAATGAAAAACTGTTTTTT. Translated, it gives CASRPSGINEKLFF.

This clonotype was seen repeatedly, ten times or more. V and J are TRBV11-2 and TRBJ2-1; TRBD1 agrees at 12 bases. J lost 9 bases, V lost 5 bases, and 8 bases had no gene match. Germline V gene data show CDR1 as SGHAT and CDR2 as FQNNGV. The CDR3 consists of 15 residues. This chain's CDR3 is CASSRGQGASGEQFF. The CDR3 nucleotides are TGTGCCAGCAGCCGGGGACAGGGGGCCTCGGGTGAGCAGTTCTTC.

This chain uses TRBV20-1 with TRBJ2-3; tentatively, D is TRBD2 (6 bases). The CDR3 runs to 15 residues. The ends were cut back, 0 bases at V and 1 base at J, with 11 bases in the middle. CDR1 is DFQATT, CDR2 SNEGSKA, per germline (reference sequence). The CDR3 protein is CSARDLASGTDTQYF. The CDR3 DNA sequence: TGCAGTGCTAGAGATCTAGCTAGCGGCACAGATACGCAGTATTTT.

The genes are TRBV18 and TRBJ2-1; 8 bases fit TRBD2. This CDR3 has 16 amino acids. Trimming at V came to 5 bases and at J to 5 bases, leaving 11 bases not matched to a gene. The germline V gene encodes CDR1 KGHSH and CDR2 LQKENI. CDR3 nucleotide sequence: TGTGCCAGCTCAAAAACATCCACCGGGGGGGACAATGAGCAGTTCTTC. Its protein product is CASSKTSTGGDNEQFF.

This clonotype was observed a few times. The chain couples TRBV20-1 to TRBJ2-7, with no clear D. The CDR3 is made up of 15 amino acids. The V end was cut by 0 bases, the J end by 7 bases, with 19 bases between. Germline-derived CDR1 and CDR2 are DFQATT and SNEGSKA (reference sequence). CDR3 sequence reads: CSARDALAPMSEQYF. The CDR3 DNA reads TGCAGTGCTAGAGATGCTTTAGCTCCCATGTCAGAGCAGTACTTC.

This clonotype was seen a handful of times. The CDR3 DNA reads TGTGCCAGCAGCTTAGCCTCGACTAGCGGGCAAGAGACCCAGTACTTC. This translates into CASSLASTSGQETQYF. The chain has TRBV11-2 and TRBJ2-5, with 10 positions matching TRBD2. The trim removed 1 base at V and 2 bases at J, leaving 4 bases unmatched. There are 16 residues in the CDR3. Germline CDR1 is SGHAT and CDR2 is FQNNGV.

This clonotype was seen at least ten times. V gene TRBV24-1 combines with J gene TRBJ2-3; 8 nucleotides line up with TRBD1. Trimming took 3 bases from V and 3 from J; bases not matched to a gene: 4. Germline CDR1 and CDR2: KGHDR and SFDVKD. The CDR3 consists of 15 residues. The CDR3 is CATSDPRQGTDTQYF. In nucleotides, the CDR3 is TGTGCCACCAGTGATCCAAGACAGGGGACAGATACGCAGTATTTT.

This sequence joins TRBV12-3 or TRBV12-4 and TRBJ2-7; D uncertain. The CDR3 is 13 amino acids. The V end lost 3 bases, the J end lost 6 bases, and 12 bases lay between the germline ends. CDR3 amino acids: CASSFLGMGEQYF. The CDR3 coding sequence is TGTGCCAGCAGTTTTCTAGGGATGGGCGAGCAGTACTTC.

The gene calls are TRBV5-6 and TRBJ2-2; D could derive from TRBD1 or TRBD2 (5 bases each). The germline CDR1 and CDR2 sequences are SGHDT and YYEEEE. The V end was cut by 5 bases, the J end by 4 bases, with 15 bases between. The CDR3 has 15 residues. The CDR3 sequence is CASRSRGRGTGELFF. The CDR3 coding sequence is TGTGCCAGCAGGTCGAGGGGTAGAGGCACCGGGGAGCTGTTTTTT.

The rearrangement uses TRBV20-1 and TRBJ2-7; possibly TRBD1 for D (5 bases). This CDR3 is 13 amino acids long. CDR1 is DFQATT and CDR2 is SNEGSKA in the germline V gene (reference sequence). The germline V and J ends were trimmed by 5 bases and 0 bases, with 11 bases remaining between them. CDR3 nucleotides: TGCAGTGCTGCCCTCGGACACTCCTACGAGCAGTACTTC. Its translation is CSAALGHSYEQYF.

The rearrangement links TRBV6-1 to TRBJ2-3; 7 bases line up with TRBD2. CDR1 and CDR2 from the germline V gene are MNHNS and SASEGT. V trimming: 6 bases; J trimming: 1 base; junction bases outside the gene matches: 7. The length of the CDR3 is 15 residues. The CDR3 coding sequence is TGTGCCAGCAGGGCGCTTCTAGCGGGCACAGATACGCAGTATTTT. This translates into CASRALLAGTDTQYF.

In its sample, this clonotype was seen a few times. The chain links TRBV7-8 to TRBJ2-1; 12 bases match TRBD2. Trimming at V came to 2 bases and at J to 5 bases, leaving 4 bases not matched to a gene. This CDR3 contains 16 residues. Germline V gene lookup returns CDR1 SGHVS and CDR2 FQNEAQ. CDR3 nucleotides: TGTGCCAGCAGCTTATCGGCTAGCGGGAGGGACAATGAGCAGTTCTTC. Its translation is CASSLSASGRDNEQFF.

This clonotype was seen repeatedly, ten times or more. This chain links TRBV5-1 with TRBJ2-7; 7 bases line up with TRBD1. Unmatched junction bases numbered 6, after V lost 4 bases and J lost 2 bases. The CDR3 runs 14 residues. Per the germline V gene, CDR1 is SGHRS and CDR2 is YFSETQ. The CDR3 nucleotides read TGCGCCAGCAGCACGGGACAGCCCGCCTACGAGCAGTACTTC. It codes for CASSTGQPAYEQYF.

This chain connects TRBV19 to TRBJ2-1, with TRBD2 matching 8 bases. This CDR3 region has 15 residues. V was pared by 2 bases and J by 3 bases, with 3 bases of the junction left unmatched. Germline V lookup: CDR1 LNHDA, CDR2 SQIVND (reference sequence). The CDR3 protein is CASSIFGTSYNEQFF. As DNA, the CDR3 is TGTGCCAGTAGTATATTCGGGACTAGCTACAATGAGCAGTTCTTC.

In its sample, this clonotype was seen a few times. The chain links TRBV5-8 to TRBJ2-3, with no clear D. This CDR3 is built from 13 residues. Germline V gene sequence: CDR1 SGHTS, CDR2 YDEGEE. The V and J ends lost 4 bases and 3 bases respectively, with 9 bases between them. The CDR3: CASSPWDTDTQYF. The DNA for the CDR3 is TGTGCCAGCAGCCCATGGGATACAGATACGCAGTATTTT.

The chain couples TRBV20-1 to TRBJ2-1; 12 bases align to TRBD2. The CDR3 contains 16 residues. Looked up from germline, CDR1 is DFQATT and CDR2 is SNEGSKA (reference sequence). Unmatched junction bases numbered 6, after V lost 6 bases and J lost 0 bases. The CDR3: CSATTTSGSSYNEQFF. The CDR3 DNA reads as TGCAGTGCCACCACGACTAGCGGGAGCTCCTACAATGAGCAGTTCTTC.

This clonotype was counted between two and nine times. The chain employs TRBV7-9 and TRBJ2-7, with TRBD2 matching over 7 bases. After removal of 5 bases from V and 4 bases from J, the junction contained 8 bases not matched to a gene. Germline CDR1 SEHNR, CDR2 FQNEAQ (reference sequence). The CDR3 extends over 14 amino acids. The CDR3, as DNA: TGTGCCAGCAGCGACCAGGGACTACCGTACGAGCAGTACTTC. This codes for CASSDQGLPYEQYF.